The present TCR beta chain was sequenced within a study of glioma-infiltrating T cells. The CDR3 is 13 residues long. Germline assignment: CDR1 SNHLY and CDR2 FYNNEI. V dropped 5 bases and J dropped 6 bases, with 14 bases sitting between them. TCR alpha and beta CDR3 regions were amplified from RNA using iRepertoire nested multiplex PCR. TCRdb independently ran MiXCR on the multiplex PCR reads; one entry per CDR3 protein. In the table there are about 93,000 distinct CDR3 sequences, about 37% of which are singletons. Concerning this clonotype itself: Its cognate antigen is unknown. This may be a read error, as it is one base from a much larger clone.

Notes on the study in general: CDR3 overlap between tissue and blood was very small.

This clonotype was obtained from a human donor with low-grade glioma or glioblastoma, undergoing nonglioma brain surgery, or in good health (not recorded which). The chain recombines TRBV2 with TRBJ2-7; D is perhaps TRBD1 or TRBD2 (6 bases each). Input material: glioma tissue, nonneoplastic brain tissue, or PBMCs (not recorded which). The CDR3 is CASSNNGGPEQYF. CDR3 DNA sequence: TGTGCCAGCAGTAATAACGGGGGCCCCGAGCAGTACTTC.